This TCR beta chain emerged from a study of T cell responses to AZD1222 COVID-19 vaccine. The wider study: Combined were second doses at about 4 or about 12 weeks.

Here immunoSEQ multiplex PCR was the method, and the copy in TCRdb shows in-frame clones only, minus some. The sample shows 120,000 or so clones, 80% to 90% of them seen only once. Broader study findings: Repertoires were collected only later (after the peak T cell response had occurred). Only a handful of AZD1222 recipients, more than 5 in all, had baseline seropositivity. White British ancestry dominated among donors, who included more females, and clonal diversity was possibly underestimated.

A remark on this clone: Its target is unknown.

The TCR sequence derives from an adult in good health. The sequencing here drew on peripheral blood, taken on day 0 of AZD1222 vaccination.

The CDR3 reads CAISELPGGADTQYF. Here the CDR3 DNA reads TGTGCCATCAGTGAGCTTCCAGGGGGCGCAGATACGCAGTATTTT. This rearrangement joins TRBV10-3 to TRBJ2-3; TRBD1 aligns across 8 bases. CDR3 length: 15 amino acids. The J segment lost 4 bases and the V segment lost 2 bases, leaving 5 bases of the junction unmatched. Germline CDR1 ENHRY, CDR2 SYGVKD.